This T cell receptor beta chain originates from a study of T cell clonality in common variable immunodeficiency. Study observations and caveats: Common variable immunodeficiency TCR beta sequences reportedly had fewer deletions and N-nucleotide insertions.

This clone was recorded at least ten times. What it binds is unknown. Coverage ceases 3 residues before the CDR3 finishes, and the germline J gene fills in the end. CDR1 MNHEY and CDR2 SVGEGT come from the germline V gene. The ends lost 5 bases at V and 7 bases at J; junction bases unmatched: 6. There are 15 residues in the CDR3. The protocol was immunoSEQ multiplex PCR, while the TCRdb copy is restricted to in-frame clones and leaves out a portion. The sample presents about 55,000 clones, none singletons. The chain employs TRBV6-2 or TRBV6-3 and TRBJ1-6; TRBD1 agrees at 9 bases. Sequenced input: peripheral blood mononuclear cells. The sequence was obtained from a person between 18 and 69 years old in good health. The chain's CDR3 is CASSPGQGPNSPLHF. Incomplete CDR3 DNA: TGTGCCAGCAGTCCGGGACAGGGACCGAATTCACCC.